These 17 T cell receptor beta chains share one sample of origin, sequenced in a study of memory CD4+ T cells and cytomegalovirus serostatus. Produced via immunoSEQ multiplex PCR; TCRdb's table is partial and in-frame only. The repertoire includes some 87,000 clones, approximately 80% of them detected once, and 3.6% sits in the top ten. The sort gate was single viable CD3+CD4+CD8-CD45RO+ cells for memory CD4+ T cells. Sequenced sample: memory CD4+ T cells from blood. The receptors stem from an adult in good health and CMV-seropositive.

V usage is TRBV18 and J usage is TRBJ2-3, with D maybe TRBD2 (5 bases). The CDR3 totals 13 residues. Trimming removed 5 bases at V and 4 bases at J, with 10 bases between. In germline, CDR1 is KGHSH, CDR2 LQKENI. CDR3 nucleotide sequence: TGTGCCAGCTCATTCGTCGGGGCAGATACGCAGTATTTT. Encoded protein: CASSFVGADTQYF.

The CDR3 coding sequence is TGTGCCAGCAGTGAGCAGAGTTTGTATAATGAGCAGTTCTTC. Protein product: CASSEQSLYNEQFF. The gene calls are TRBV6-4 and TRBJ2-1; D is uncertain. The V gene's germline CDR1 is MRHNA and CDR2 SNTAGT. V lost 3 bases and J lost 7, with 13 bases in between. The length of the CDR3 is 14 residues.

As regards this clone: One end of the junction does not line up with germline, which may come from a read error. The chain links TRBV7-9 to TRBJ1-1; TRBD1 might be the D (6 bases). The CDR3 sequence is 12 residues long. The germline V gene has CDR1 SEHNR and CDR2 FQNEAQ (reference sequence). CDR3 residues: CASSPKLQGEWF. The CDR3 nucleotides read TGTGCCAGCAGCCCGAAACTACAGGGCGAATGGTTT.

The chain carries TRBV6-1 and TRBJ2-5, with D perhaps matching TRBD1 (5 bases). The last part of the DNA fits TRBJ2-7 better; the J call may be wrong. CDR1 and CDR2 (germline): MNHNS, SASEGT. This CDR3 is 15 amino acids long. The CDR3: CASSLHRTQTYEQYF. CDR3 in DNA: TGTGCCAGCAGTCTCCACCGGACACAAACCTACGAGCAGTACTTC.

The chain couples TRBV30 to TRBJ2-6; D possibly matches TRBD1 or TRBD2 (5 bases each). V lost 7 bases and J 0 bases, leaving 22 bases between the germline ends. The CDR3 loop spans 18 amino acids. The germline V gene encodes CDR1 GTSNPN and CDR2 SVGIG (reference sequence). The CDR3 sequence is CASRSGRRISSGANVLTF. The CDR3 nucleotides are TGTGCCTCCCGCTCGGGACGGCGGATAAGCTCTGGGGCCAACGTCCTGACTTTC.

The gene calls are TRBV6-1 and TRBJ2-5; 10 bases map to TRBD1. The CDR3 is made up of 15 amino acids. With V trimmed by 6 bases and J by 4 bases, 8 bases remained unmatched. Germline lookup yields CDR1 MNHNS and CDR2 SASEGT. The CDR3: CASRTDGQGGETQYF. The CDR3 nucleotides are TGTGCCAGCAGGACAGACGGACAGGGGGGAGAGACCCAGTACTTC.

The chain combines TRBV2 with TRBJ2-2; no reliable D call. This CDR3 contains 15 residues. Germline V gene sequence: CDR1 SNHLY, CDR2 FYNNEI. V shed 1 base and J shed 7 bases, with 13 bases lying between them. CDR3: CASSEVSAAGGELFF. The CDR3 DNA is TGTGCCAGCAGTGAAGTTTCGGCAGCCGGCGGGGAGCTGTTTTTT.

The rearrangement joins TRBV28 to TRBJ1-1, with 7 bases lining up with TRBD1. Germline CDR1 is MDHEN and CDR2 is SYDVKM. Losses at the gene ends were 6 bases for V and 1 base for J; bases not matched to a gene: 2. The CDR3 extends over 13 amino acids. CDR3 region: CASRRTGNTEAFF. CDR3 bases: TGTGCCAGCAGAAGGACAGGGAACACTGAAGCTTTCTTT.

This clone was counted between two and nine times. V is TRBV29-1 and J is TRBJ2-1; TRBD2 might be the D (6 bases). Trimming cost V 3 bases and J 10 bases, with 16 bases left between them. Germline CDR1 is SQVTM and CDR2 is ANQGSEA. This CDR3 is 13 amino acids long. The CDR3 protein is CSVDPGGLKEQFF. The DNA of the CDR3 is TGCAGCGTTGATCCCGGGGGACTTAAGGAGCAGTTCTTC.

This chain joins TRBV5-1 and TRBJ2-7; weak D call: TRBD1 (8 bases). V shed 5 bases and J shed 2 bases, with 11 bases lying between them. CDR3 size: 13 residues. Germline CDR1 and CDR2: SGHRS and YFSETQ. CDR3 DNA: TGCGCCAGCAGTACAGGGGGGGCCTACGAGCAGTACTTC. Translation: CASSTGGAYEQYF.

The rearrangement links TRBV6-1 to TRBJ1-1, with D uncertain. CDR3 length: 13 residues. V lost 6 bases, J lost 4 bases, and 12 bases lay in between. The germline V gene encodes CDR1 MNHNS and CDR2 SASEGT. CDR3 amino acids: CASRRSAGTEAFF. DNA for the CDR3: TGTGCCAGCAGGAGGTCAGCAGGCACTGAAGCTTTCTTT.

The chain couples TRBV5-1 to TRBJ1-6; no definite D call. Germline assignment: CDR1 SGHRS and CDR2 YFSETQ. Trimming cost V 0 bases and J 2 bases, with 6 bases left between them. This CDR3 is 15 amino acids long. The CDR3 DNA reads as TGCGCCAGCAGCTTGGGGGGAACCTATAATTCACCCCTCCACTTT. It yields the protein CASSLGGTYNSPLHF.

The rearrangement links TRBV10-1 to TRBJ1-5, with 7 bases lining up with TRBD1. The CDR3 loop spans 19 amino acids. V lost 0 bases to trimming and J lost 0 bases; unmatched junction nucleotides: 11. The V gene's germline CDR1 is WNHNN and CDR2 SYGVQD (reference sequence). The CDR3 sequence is CASSESPAGGLYSNQPQHF. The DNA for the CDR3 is TGCGCCAGCAGTGAGTCTCCCGCAGGGGGGTTATATAGCAATCAGCCCCAGCATTTT.

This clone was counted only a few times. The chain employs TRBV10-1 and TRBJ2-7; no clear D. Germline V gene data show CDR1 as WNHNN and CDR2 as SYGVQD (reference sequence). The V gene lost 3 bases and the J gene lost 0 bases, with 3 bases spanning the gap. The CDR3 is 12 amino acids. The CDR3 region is CASSDDSYEQYF. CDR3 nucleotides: TGCGCCAGCAGTGACGACTCCTACGAGCAGTACTTC.

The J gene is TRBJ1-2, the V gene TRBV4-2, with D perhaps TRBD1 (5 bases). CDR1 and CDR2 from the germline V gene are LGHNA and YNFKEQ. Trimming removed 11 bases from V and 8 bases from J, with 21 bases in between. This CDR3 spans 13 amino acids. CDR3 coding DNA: TGTGCCGCTAGGAGAGGGGACGCCGGGGGCTACACCTTC. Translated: CAARRGDAGGYTF.

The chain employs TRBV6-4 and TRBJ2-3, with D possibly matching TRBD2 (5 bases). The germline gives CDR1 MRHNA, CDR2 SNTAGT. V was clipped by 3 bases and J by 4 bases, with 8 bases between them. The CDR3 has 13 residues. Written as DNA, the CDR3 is TGTGCCAGCAGTGAAAACGGGGCAGATACGCAGTATTTT. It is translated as CASSENGADTQYF.

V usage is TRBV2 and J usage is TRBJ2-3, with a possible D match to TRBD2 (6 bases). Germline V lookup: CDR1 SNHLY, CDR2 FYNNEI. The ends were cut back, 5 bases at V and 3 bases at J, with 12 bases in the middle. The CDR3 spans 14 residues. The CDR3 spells CASSFLATTDTQYF. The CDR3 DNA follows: TGTGCCAGCAGTTTTCTAGCGACTACAGATACGCAGTATTTT. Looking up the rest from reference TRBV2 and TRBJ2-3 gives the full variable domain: EPEVTQTPSHQVTQMGQEVILRCVPISNHLYFYWYRQILGQKVEFLVSFYNNEISEKSEIFDDQFSVERPDGSNFTLKIRSTKLEDSAMYFCASSFLATTDTQYFGPGTRLTVL.